This T cell receptor beta chain appears in the sequencing data of a study of T cell repertoires in cytomegalovirus infection. The overall study: TCR beta signatures that were public indicated CMV infection and matching HLA type. General study points: It was HLA-C-restricted CMV-specific TCR beta clonotypes that dominated the response ex vivo. CMV carriers with the relevant HLA were identified by cumulative public TCR beta family frequency.

TCRdb re-analysed the reads in MiXCR, keeping a single row per CDR3 protein. The data show around 350,000 distinct CDR3 sequences, about a sixth seen once. Trimming took 5 bases from V and 3 from J; bases not matched to a gene: 4. Germline V lookup: CDR1 SGHTA, CDR2 FQGNSA. The CDR3 covers 14 residues. This clonotype was seen repeatedly, ten times or more. Antigen unknown. The material sequenced was PBMCs. This clonotype was obtained from a human donor in good health (CMV status not recorded). Some clones in this sample may be carry-over from other donors' samples. The V call is TRBV7-2, the J call TRBJ1-3; 7 nucleotides match TRBD1. The CDR3 DNA follows: TGTGCCAGCAGCCCCGGGACAGATGGAAACACCATATATTTT. Translation gives CASSPGTDGNTIYF. The variable domain in full, with the rest retrieved from reference TRBV7-2 and TRBJ1-3, is GAGVSQSPSNKVTEKGKDVELRCDPISGHTALYWYRQSLGQGLEFLIYFQGNSAPDKSGLPSDRFSAERTGGSVSTLTIQRTQQEDSAVYLCASSPGTDGNTIYFGEGSWLTVV.